Shown below are 5 T cell receptor beta chains from a single sample sequenced in a study of shared clonotypes between healthy human individuals. The protocol was immunoSEQ multiplex PCR, while the TCRdb copy is restricted to in-frame clones and leaves out a portion. Among roughly 2.5 million clones listed, around 94% were seen once. Sequencing input: naive CD4+ T cells sorted from blood. Subset in this sample: CD45RA+ positively selected. These receptor sequences come from a man younger than 30 in good health.

The chain carries TRBV2 and TRBJ2-5; TRBD1 is a possible D gene (6 bases). The DNA end favors TRBJ2-7, so the J call may be wrong. There are 12 residues in the CDR3. Germline-derived CDR1 and CDR2 are SNHLY and FYNNEI. The CDR3 DNA is TGTGCCAGCAGATTACAGGGTTCCGAGCAGTACTTC. It translates to CASRLQGSEQYF.

The V call is TRBV10-2, the J call TRBJ2-3; 9 bases match TRBD2. CDR1 and CDR2 from the germline V gene are WSHSY and SAAADI. J was trimmed by 2 bases and V by 6 bases; bases with no gene match: 3. The CDR3 length is 14 residues. The DNA for the CDR3 is TGCGCCAGCAGGACTAGCGGAACCACAGATACGCAGTATTTT. Its protein product is CASRTSGTTDTQYF.

The rearrangement uses TRBV18 and TRBJ2-7; TRBD2 is a possible D gene (7 bases). V was trimmed by 6 bases and J by 3 bases, leaving 15 bases between them. The CDR3 covers 14 residues. Germline assignment: CDR1 KGHSH and CDR2 LQKENI. CDR3 DNA sequence: TGTGCCAGCTCGGGGAGGGGGGGCTACTACGAGCAGTACTTC. Its protein is CASSGRGGYYEQYF.

This clone appeared once. The V call is TRBV5-1, the J call TRBJ1-4, with 7 bases fitting TRBD1. V gave up 4 bases and J gave up 7 bases; unmatched junction bases: 16. There are 17 residues in the CDR3. Germline assignment: CDR1 SGHRS and CDR2 YFSETQ. The chain's CDR3 is CASSRDPGGRLGEKLFF. The CDR3 region has the DNA TGCGCCAGCAGCCGTGATCCAGGGGGAAGACTGGGTGAAAAACTGTTTTTT.

The gene calls are TRBV11-1 and TRBJ2-7; D ambiguous. V was pared by 8 bases and J by 0 bases, with 8 bases between. Looked up from germline, CDR1 is SGHAT and CDR2 is FQDESV (reference sequence). The CDR3 has 12 amino acids. This CDR3 reads CASGRSSYEQYF. DNA of the CDR3: TGTGCCAGCGGACGAAGCTCCTACGAGCAGTACTTC.